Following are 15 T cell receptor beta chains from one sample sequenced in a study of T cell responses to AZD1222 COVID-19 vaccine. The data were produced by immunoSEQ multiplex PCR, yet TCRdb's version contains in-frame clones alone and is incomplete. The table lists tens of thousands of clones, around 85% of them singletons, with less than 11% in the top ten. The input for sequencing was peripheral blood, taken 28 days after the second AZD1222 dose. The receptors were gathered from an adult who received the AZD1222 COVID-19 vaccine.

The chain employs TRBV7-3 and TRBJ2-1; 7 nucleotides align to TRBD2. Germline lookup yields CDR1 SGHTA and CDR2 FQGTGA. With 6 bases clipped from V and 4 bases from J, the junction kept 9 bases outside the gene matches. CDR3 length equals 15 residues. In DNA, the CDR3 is TGTGCCAGCAGTCGCAGCGGGGTCGGGTACAATGAGCAGTTCTTC. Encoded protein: CASSRSGVGYNEQFF.

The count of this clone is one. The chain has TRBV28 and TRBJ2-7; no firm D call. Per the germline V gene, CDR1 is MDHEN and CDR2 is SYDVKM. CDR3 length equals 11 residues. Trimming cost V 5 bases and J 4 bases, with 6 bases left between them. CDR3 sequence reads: CASSLTYEQYF. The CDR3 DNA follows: TGTGCCAGCAGTCTCACATACGAGCAGTACTTC.

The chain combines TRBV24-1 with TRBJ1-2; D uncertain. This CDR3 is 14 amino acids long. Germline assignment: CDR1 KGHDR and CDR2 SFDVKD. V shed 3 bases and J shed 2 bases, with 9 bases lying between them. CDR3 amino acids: CATSDGRRNYGYTF. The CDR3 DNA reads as TGTGCCACCAGTGATGGACGGCGGAACTATGGCTACACCTTC.

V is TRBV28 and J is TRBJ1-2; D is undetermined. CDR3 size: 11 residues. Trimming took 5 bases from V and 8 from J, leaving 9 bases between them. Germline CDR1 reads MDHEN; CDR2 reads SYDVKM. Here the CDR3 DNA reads TGTGCCAGCAGTACCCGCAGGGGCTACACCTTC. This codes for CASSTRRGYTF.

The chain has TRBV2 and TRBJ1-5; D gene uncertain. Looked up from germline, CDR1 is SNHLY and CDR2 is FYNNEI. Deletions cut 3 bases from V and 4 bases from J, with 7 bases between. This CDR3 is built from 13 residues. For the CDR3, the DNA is TGTGCCAGCAGTGAGGGGAGGAATCAGCCCCAGCATTTT. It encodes CASSEGRNQPQHF.

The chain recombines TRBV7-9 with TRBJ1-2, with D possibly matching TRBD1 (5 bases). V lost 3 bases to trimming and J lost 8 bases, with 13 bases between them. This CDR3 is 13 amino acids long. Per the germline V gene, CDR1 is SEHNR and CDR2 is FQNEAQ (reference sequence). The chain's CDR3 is CASSFEGSTGYTF. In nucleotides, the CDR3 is TGTGCCAGCAGCTTCGAGGGGTCTACAGGCTACACCTTC.

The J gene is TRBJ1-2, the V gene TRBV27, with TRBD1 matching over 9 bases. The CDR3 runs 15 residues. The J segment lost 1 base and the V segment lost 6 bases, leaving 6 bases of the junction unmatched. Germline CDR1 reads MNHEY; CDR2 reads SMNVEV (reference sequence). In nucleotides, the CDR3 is TGTGCCAGCAGGTACCGGACAGGGGATAACTATGGCTACACCTTC. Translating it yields CASRYRTGDNYGYTF.

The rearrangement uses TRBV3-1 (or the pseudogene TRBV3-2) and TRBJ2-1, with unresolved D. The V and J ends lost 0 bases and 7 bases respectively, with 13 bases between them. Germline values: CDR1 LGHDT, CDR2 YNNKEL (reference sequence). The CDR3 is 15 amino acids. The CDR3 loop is CASSQDRVTANEQFF. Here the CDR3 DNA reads TGTGCCAGCAGCCAAGATAGGGTAACAGCGAATGAGCAGTTCTTC.

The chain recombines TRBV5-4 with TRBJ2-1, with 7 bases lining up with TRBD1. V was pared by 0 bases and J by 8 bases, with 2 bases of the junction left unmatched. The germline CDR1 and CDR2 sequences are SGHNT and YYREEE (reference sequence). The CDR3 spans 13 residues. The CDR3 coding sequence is TGTGCCAGCAGCTTGGCAGGGGGTTATGAGCAGTTCTTC. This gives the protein CASSLAGGYEQFF.

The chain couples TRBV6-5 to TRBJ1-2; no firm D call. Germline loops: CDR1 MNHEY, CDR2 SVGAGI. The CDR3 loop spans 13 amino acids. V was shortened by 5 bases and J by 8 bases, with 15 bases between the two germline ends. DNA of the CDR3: TGTGCCAGCAGTAAGTCCGCTTCGGGAGGCTACACCTTC. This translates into CASSKSASGGYTF.

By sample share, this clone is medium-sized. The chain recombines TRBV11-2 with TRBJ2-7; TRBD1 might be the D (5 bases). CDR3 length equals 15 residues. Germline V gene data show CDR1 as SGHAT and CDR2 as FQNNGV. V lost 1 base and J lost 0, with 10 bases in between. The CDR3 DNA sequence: TGTGCCAGCAGCTTAGGCAGGGCCTCCTCCTACGAGCAGTACTTC. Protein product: CASSLGRASSYEQYF.

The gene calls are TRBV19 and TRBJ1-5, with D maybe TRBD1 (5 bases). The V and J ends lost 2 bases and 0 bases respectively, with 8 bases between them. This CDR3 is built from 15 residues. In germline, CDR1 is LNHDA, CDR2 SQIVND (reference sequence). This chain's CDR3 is CASSISQGSNQPQHF. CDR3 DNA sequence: TGTGCCAGTAGTATAAGCCAGGGTAGCAATCAGCCCCAGCATTTT.

DNA for the CDR3: TGTGCCAGCAGTGAATATCGGGGGACCTCTGGGGCCAACGTCCTGACTTTC. Its translation: CASSEYRGTSGANVLTF. V gene TRBV25-1 combines with J gene TRBJ2-6; D is possibly TRBD2 (6 bases). In germline, CDR1 is MGHDK, CDR2 SYGVNS. The CDR3 is made up of 17 amino acids. The V end lost 0 bases, the J end lost 0 bases, and 9 bases lay between the germline ends.

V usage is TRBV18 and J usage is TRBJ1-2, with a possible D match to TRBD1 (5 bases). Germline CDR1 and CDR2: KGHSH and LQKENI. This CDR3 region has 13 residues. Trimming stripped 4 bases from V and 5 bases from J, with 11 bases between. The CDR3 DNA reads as TGTGCCAGCTCACAAGGAGGGGATTATGGCTACACCTTC. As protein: CASSQGGDYGYTF.

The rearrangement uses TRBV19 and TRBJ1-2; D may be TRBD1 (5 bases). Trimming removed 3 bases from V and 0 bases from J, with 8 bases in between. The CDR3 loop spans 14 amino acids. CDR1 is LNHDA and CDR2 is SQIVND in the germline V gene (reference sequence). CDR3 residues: CASSIDRANYGYTF. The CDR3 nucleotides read TGTGCCAGTAGTATTGACAGAGCTAACTATGGCTACACCTTC.